The source of this T cell receptor (beta chain) is a study of cytomegalovirus exposure and HLA in healthy donors. This PCR relied on a set of 60 Vbeta primers and 13 Jbeta primers. The method was immunoSEQ multiplex PCR; TCRdb's version includes in-frame clones alone and lacks a portion of them. The sample lists approximately 180,000 clones; around 81% were seen once. Study-wide results and caveats: Three chains linked to CMV were shown in vitro to be specific for CMV antigens. The classifier, whose performance was assessed in both the original and validation cohorts, reportedly diagnosed cytomegalovirus status with high specificity and sensitivity.

With regard to this clone: Its antigen is not identified.

The germline gives CDR1 SGHRS, CDR2 YFSETQ. The CDR3 sequence is 18 residues long. With 4 bases removed from V and 0 bases from J, the gap between germline ends came to 17 bases. The V gene is TRBV5-1, the J gene TRBJ2-6; a possible D gene is TRBD1 (5 bases). Input material: PBMCs. This sequence was found in a woman younger than 45 in good health and CMV-seronegative. The CDR3 here is CASSPEQDPLSGANVLTF. The CDR3 nucleotides read TGCGCCAGCAGCCCTGAACAGGATCCCCTCTCTGGGGCCAACGTCCTGACTTTC.